Listed below are T cell receptor beta chains from one sample, sequenced in a study of blood T cell repertoires in COVID-19. Some clones are missing from TCRdb's copy, which holds only in-frame ones; the method was immunoSEQ multiplex PCR. The sample contains 40,000 or so clones, around 83% of which appear only once. Sequencing was done on a sample of peripheral blood. Source of these receptors: a man aged 55 to 70 with acute or convalescent COVID-19. Both conserved end residues are trimmed from each CDR3. Clone size is given for some rows only: seen once, a few or many times, or a class if the clone is expanded.

V gene: TRBV11-2
J gene: TRBJ2-5
clone size: .
CDR3 protein: ASSLDLLGGRETQY

V gene: TRBV5-1
J gene: TRBJ2-7
clone size: .
CDR3 protein: ASRPDTSYEQY

V gene: TRBV4-2
J gene: TRBJ2-3
clone size: .
CDR3 protein: ASSDSSGDTQY

V gene: TRBV6-5
J gene: TRBJ1-2
clone size: .
CDR3 protein: ASSATQRGYT

V gene: TRBV7-8
J gene: TRBJ2-3
clone size: .
CDR3 protein: ASSLVGRTDTQY

V gene: TRBV6-5
J gene: TRBJ2-2
clone size: once
CDR3 protein: ASSRGQENTGELF

V gene: TRBV18
J gene: TRBJ1-1
clone size: .
CDR3 protein: ASSPEVMGGTEAF

V gene: TRBV27
J gene: TRBJ1-2
clone size: .
CDR3 protein: ASSFQGVGGQVYGYT

V gene: TRBV11-2
J gene: TRBJ1-1
clone size: .
CDR3 protein: ASSLRGQGTEAF

V gene: TRBV9
J gene: TRBJ2-7
clone size: .
CDR3 protein: ASSVGIAGVWEQY

V gene: TRBV5-1
J gene: TRBJ2-7
clone size: .
CDR3 protein: ASSGLRGYEQY

V gene: TRBV11-2
J gene: TRBJ2-3
clone size: .
CDR3 protein: ASSLVGGGGTDTQY

V gene: TRBV28
J gene: TRBJ1-3
clone size: .
CDR3 protein: ASMGGSGPGNTIY

V gene: TRBV18
J gene: TRBJ1-4
clone size: few
CDR3 protein: ASSPLQTGAEKLF

V gene: TRBV14
J gene: TRBJ2-1
clone size: once
CDR3 protein: ASSPWRETAHNEQF

V gene: TRBV2
J gene: TRBJ2-2
clone size: .
CDR3 protein: ASSERGLNTGELF

V gene: TRBV11-2
J gene: TRBJ1-1
clone size: .
CDR3 protein: ASSPRQGLSAF

V gene: TRBV21-1
J gene: TRBJ2-1
clone size: once
CDR3 protein: ASSKALISGRHNEQF

V gene: TRBV19
J gene: TRBJ1-5
clone size: .
CDR3 protein: ASSIAPDQPQH

V gene: TRBV28
J gene: TRBJ2-3
clone size: .
CDR3 protein: ASSSFVDTQY

V gene: TRBV5-1
J gene: TRBJ2-1
clone size: .
CDR3 protein: ASSLAFGTSTNEQF

V gene: TRBV6-5
J gene: TRBJ1-1
clone size: .
CDR3 protein: ASSFQTSTEAF

V gene: TRBV7-3
J gene: TRBJ2-3
clone size: .
CDR3 protein: ASSLQGTDTQY

V gene: TRBV6-2/TRBV6-3
J gene: TRBJ2-3
clone size: once
CDR3 protein: ASSSSGRGRGTDTQY

V gene: TRBV27
J gene: TRBJ2-3
clone size: .
CDR3 protein: ASSLGPSPDTQY

V gene: TRBV7-9
J gene: TRBJ1-2
clone size: .
CDR3 protein: ASSTGESSYT

V gene: TRBV6-1
J gene: TRBJ2-3
clone size: .
CDR3 protein: ASSETYLGLAGNTDTQY

V gene: TRBV7-8
J gene: TRBJ1-2
clone size: few
CDR3 protein: ASSLGQADFYGYT

V gene: TRBV2
J gene: TRBJ2-3
clone size: .
CDR3 protein: ASRISGNTDTQY

V gene: TRBV19
J gene: TRBJ2-3
clone size: few
CDR3 protein: ASSILGGSMDTQY

V gene: TRBV5-6
J gene: TRBJ1-3
clone size: .
CDR3 protein: ASRSTSSGNTIY

V gene: TRBV18
J gene: TRBJ1-2
clone size: few
CDR3 protein: ASSPPGTPKSYT

V gene: TRBV5-5
J gene: TRBJ1-4
clone size: once
CDR3 protein: ASSSIHQGAREKLF

V gene: TRBV11-2
J gene: TRBJ2-7
clone size: .
CDR3 protein: ASSLDPTGSYEQY

V gene: TRBV28
J gene: TRBJ2-1
clone size: .
CDR3 protein: ASSPCPVCEQF

V gene: TRBV4-3
J gene: TRBJ1-2
clone size: .
CDR3 protein: ASSRLNRQDLDYGYT

V gene: TRBV7-6
J gene: TRBJ2-5
clone size: .
CDR3 protein: ASSPSAPGTSYQETQY

V gene: TRBV6-2/TRBV6-3
J gene: TRBJ2-5
clone size: .
CDR3 protein: ASSRQRGKETQY

V gene: TRBV30
J gene: TRBJ2-2
clone size: .
CDR3 protein: AWSVRQGRGELF

V gene: TRBV4-2
J gene: TRBJ1-1
clone size: once
CDR3 protein: ASSQDRGGTSNTEAF

V gene: TRBV19
J gene: TRBJ1-1
clone size: .
CDR3 protein: ATQGTGSAF